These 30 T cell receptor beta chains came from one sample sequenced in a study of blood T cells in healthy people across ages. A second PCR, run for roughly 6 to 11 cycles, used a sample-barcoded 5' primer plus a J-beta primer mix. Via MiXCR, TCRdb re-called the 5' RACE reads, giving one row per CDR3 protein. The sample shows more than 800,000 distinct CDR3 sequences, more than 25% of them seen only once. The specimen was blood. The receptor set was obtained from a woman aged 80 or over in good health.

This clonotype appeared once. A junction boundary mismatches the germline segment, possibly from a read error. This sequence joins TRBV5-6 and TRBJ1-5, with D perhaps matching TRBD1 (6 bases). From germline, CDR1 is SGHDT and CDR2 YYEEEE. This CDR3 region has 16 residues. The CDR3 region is CASSFRGTGGNQPRHF. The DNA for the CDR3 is TGTGCCAGCAGCTTTAGGGGGACTGGAGGGAATCAGCCCCGGCATTTT.

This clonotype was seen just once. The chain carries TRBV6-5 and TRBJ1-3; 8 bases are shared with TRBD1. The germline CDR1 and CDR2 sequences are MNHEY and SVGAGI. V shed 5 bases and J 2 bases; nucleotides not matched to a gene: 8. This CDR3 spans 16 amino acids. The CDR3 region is CASSTDRGFAGNTIYF. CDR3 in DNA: TGTGCCAGCAGTACCGACAGGGGTTTCGCTGGAAACACCATATATTTT.

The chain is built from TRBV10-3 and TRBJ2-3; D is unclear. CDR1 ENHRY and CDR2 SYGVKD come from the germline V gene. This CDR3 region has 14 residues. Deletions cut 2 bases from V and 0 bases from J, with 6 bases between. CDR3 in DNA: TGTGCCATCAGTGAGGCTGACAGCACAGATACGCAGTATTTT. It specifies CAISEADSTDTQYF.

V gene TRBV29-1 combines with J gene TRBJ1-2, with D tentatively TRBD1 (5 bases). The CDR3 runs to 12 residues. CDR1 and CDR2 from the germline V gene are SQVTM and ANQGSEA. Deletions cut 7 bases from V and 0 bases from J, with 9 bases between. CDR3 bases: TGCAGCGGGGGCAGGTCTAACTATGGCTACACCTTC. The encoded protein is CSGGRSNYGYTF.

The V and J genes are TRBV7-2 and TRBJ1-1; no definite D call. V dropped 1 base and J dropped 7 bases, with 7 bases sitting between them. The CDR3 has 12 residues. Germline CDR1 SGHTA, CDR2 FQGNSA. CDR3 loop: CASSLVHGEAFF. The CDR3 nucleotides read TGTGCCAGCAGCTTAGTGCACGGTGAAGCTTTCTTT. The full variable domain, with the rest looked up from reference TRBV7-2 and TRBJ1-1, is GAGVSQSPSNKVTEKGKDVELRCDPISGHTALYWYRQSLGQGLEFLIYFQGNSAPDKSGLPSDRFSAERTGGSVSTLTIQRTQQEDSAVYLCASSLVHGEAFFGQGTRLTVV.

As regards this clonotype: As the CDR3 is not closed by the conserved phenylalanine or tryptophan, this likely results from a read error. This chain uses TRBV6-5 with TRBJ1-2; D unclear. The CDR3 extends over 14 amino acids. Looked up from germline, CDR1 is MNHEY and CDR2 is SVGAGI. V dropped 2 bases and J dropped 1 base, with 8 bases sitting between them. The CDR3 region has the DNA TGTGCCAGCAGTTACCAGTCTGATAACTATGGCTACACCCTC. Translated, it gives CASSYQSDNYGYTL.

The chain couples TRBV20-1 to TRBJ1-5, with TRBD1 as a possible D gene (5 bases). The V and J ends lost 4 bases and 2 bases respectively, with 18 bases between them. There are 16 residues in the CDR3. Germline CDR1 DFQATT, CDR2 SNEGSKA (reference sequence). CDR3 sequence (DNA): TGCAGTGCTAAAATTCTCCAGGGCGTCGGCAATCAGCCCCAGCATTTT. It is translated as CSAKILQGVGNQPQHF.

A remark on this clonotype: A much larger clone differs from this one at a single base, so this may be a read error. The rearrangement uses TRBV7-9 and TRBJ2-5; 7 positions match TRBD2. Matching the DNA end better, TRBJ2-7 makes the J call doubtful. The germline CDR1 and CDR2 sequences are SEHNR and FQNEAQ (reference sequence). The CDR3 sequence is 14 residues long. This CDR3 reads CTSSPRGAGYEQYF. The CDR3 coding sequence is TGTACCAGCAGTCCCCGGGGAGCGGGGTACGAGCAGTACTTC.

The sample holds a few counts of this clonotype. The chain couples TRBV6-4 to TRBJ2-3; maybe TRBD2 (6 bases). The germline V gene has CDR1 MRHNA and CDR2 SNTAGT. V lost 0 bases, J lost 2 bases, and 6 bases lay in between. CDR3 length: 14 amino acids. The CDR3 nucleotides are TGTGCCAGCAGTGACTCGCGGGACACAGATACGCAGTATTTT. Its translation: CASSDSRDTDTQYF.

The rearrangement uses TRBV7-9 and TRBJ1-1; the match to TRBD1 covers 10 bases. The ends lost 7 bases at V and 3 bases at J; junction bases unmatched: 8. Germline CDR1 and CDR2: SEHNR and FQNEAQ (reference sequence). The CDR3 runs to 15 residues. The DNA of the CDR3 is TGTGCCAGCACCTTGACAGGGGGCGCGGACACTGAAGCTTTCTTT. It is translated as CASTLTGGADTEAFF.

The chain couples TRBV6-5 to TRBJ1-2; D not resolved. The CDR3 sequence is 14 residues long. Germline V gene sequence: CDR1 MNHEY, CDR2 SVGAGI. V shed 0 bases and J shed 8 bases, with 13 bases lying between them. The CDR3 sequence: CASSYSGAHRGYTF. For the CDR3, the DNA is TGTGCCAGCAGTTACTCAGGCGCTCACCGGGGCTACACCTTC.

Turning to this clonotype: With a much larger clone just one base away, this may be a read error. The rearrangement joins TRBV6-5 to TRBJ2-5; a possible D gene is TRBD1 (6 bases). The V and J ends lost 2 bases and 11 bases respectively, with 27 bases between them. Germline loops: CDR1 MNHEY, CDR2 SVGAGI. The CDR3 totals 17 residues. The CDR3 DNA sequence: TGTGCCAGCAGTTACCGACCACCAGGGGCGGTTTACAATGAGCAGTACTTC. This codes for CASSYRPPGAVYNEQYF.

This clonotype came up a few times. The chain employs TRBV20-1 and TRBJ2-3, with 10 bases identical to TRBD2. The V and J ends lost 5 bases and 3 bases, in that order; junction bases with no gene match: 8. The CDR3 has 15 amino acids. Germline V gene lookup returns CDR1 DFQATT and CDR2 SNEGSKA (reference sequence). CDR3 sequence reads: CSAGERGGRTDTQYF. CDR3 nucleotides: TGCAGTGCTGGGGAGCGGGGGGGCCGGACAGATACGCAGTATTTT.

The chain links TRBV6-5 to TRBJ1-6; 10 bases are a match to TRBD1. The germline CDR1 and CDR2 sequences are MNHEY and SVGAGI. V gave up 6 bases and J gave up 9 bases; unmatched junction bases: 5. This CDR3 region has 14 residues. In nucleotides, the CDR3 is TGTGCCAGCAGGCCGGGGACAGGGGTTTCACCCCTCCACTTT. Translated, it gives CASRPGTGVSPLHF.

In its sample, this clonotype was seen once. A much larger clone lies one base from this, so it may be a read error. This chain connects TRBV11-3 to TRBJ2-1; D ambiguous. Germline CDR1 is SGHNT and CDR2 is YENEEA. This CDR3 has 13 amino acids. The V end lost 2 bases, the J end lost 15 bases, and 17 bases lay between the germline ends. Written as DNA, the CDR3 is TGTGCCAGCAGCTTAAGTACCTCGGACGACTGGTTCTTC. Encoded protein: CASSLSTSDDWFF.

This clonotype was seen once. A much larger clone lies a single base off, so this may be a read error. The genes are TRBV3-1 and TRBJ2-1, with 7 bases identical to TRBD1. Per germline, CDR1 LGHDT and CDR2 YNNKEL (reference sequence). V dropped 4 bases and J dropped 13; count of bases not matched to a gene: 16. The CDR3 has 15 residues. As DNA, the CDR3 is TGTGCCAGCAGCCGTTTCGAAGGGGGCGGCGAGACCCAGTTCTTC. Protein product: CASSRFEGGGETQFF.

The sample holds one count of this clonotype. DNA of the CDR3: TGTGCCAGCAGCGGAGCCTACTCTGGAAACACCATATATTTT. It encodes CASSGAYSGNTIYF. The V and J genes are TRBV11-2 and TRBJ1-3; no clear D gene. Trimming removed 5 bases at V and 0 bases at J, with 8 bases between. The CDR3 length is 14 residues. Germline assignment: CDR1 SGHAT and CDR2 FQNNGV.

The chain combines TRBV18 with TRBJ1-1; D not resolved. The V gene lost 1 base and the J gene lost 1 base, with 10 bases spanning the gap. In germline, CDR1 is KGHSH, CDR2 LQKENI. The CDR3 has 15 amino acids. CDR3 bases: TGTGCCAGCTCACCACAGAACAGCGAGAACACTGAAGCTTTCTTT. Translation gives CASSPQNSENTEAFF.

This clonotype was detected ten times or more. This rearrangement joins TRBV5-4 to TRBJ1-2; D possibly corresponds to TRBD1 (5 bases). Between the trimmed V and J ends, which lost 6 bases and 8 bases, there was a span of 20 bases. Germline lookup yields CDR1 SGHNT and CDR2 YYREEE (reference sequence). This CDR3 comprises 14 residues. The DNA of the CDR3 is TGTGCCAGCAACCCGGGGACTTCCCTCCAAGGCTACACCTTC. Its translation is CASNPGTSLQGYTF.

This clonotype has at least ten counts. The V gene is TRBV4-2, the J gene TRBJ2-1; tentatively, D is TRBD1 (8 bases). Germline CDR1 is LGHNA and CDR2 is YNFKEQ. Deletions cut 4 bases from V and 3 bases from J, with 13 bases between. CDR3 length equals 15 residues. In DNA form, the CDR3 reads TGTGCCAGCAGCCGGGGAGGGACAGGCTACAATGAGCAGTTCTTC. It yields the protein CASSRGGTGYNEQFF.

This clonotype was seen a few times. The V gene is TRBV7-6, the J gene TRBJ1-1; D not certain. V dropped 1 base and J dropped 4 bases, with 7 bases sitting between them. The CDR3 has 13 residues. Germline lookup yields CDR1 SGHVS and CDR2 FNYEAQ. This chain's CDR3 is CASSLGGITEAFF. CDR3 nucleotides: TGTGCCAGCAGCTTAGGTGGAATCACTGAAGCTTTCTTT.

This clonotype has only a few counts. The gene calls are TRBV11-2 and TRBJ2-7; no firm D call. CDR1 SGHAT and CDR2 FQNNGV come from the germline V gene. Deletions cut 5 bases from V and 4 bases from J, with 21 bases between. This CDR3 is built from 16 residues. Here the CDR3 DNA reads TGTGCCAGCAGCCCAAACCGTGGGCGTCCTACTTACGAGCAGTACTTC. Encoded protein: CASSPNRGRPTYEQYF.

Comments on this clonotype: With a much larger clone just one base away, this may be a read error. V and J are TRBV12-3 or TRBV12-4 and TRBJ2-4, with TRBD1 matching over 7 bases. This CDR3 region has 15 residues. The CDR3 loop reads CAGSRTGGGKNIQYF. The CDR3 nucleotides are TGTGCCGGCAGCCGGACAGGCGGTGGCAAAAACATTCAGTACTTC.

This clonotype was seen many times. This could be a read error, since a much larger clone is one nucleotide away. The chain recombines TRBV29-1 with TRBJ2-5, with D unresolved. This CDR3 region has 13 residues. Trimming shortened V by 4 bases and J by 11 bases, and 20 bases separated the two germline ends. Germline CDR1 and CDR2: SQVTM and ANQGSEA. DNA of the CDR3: TGCAGCGTTGGATCGAAAGCCGGCAATGAGCAGTACTTC. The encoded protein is CSVGSKAGNEQYF.

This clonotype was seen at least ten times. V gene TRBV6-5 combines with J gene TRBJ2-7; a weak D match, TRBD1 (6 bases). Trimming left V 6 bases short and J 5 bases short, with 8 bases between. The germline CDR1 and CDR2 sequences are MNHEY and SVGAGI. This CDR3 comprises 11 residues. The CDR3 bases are TGTGCCAGCAGGGACAGCCACGAGCAGTACTTC. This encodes CASRDSHEQYF.

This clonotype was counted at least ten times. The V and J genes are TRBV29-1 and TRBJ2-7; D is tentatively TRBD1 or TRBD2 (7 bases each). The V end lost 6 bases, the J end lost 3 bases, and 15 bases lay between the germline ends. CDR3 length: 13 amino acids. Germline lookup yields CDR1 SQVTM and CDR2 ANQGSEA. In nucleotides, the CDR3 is TGCAGCGTCCGGCGGGGGACAGACTACGAGCAGTACTTC. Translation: CSVRRGTDYEQYF.

For the CDR3, the DNA is TGTGCCAGCAGTTACGGGTCATCCCTACCCCTCCACTTT. Residues: CASSYGSSLPLHF. This chain links TRBV6-2 or TRBV6-3 with TRBJ1-6, with D unresolved. Trimming removed 2 bases at V and 12 bases at J, with 11 bases between. CDR1 is MNHEY and CDR2 is SVGEGT in the germline V gene. The CDR3 spans 13 residues.

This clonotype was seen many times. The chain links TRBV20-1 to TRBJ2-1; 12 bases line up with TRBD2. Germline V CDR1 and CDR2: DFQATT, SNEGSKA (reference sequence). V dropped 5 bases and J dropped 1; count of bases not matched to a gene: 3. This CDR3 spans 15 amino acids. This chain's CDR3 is CSASLAGGSYNEQFF. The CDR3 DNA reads TGCAGTGCTTCCCTAGCGGGGGGGTCCTACAATGAGCAGTTCTTC.

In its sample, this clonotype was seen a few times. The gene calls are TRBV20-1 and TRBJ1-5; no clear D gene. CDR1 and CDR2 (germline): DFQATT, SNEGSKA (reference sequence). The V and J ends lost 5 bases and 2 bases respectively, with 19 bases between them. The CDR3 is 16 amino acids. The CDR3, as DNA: TGCAGTGCTTCTATGGGCGGAATCCGGGGCAATCAGCCCCAGCATTTT. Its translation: CSASMGGIRGNQPQHF.

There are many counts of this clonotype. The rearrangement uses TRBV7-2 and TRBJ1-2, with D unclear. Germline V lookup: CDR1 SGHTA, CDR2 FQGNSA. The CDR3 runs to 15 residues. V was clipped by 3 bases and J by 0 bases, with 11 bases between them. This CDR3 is CASSFQQIANYGYTF. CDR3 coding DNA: TGTGCCAGCAGCTTTCAACAGATAGCTAACTATGGCTACACCTTC.